The rows below give T cell receptor beta chains drawn from one sample of a study of blood T cells in healthy people across ages. Using its own MiXCR run on the 5' RACE reads, TCRdb lists one record per CDR3 protein. In the table there are around 990,000 distinct CDR3 sequences, around 27% of which are singletons. The same data also contributed to another study, on T cells of mothers and their children.

Sequenced: blood. The receptors stem from a girl aged 2-9 years in good health. CDR3s include the opening cysteine and the closing phenylalanine or tryptophan. Fields, in order: clone size, V gene, J gene, CDR3 protein. Clone size appears in some rows only: once, few, many, or a class for an expanded clone.

size: few; V: TRBV4-2; J: TRBJ2-7; CDR3: CASSQGEDYEQYF
size: -; V: TRBV11-3; J: TRBJ1-1; CDR3: CASSIPDRDTEAFF
size: -; V: TRBV7-9; J: -; CDR3: CASSFGGLAPYEQYF
size: -; V: TRBV18; J: TRBJ1-2; CDR3: CASSSLGTGGYLYGYTF
size: -; V: TRBV7-9; J: TRBJ2-5; CDR3: CASTIQGALQETQYF
size: -; V: TRBV5-1; J: -; CDR3: CASTNGFQDEQYF
size: -; V: TRBV5-1; J: TRBJ2-1; CDR3: CASSLIGGGAGNEQFF
size: -; V: TRBV12-3/TRBV12-4; J: TRBJ2-2; CDR3: CASSFSPGDAVTGELFF
size: few; V: TRBV10-3; J: TRBJ1-5; CDR3: CAIPHCSGPQPQHF
size: -; V: TRBV15; J: TRBJ1-3; CDR3: CATSRELTATGNTIYF
size: few; V: TRBV29-1; J: TRBJ1-3; CDR3: CSVGTGNSEDTIYF
size: few; V: TRBV20-1; J: TRBJ2-1; CDR3: CSANDNEQFF
size: -; V: TRBV6-1; J: TRBJ2-5; CDR3: CASSDGYSLERETQYF
size: -; V: TRBV7-2; J: TRBJ1-1; CDR3: CASSLSPGYTEAFF
size: -; V: TRBV2; J: TRBJ2-1; CDR3: CASRTGLNDQFF
size: few; V: TRBV29-1; J: -; CDR3: CSVPRRNEQFF
size: -; V: TRBV5-1; J: TRBJ2-3; CDR3: CASSSLGGPPTTDTQYF
size: -; V: TRBV7-2; J: TRBJ1-2; CDR3: CASSYGTGLGAYGYTF
size: -; V: TRBV13; J: TRBJ2-7; CDR3: CASSLVMRDRVAEQYF
size: -; V: TRBV10-3; J: TRBJ1-1; CDR3: CAISEVDTNTEALF
size: many; V: TRBV2; J: TRBJ2-5; CDR3: CASRGLETQYF
size: -; V: TRBV19; J: TRBJ2-7; CDR3: CASSYSNAYEQYF
size: -; V: TRBV3-1; J: TRBJ2-5; CDR3: CASSQDIAGAKTQYF
size: few; V: TRBV20-1; J: TRBJ1-2; CDR3: CSASSTRGLGGYTF
size: -; V: TRBV25-1; J: TRBJ1-4; CDR3: CASSETGGLNEKLFF
size: once; V: TRBV24-1; J: TRBJ2-5; CDR3: CATSDLRLGQETQYF
size: -; V: TRBV20-1; J: TRBJ1-1; CDR3: CSASRRDTEAFF
size: few; V: TRBV6-6; J: TRBJ2-7; CDR3: CATLSGIYEQYF
size: -; V: TRBV2; J: TRBJ1-1; CDR3: CASSDPTPGAFF
size: few; V: TRBV11-2; J: TRBJ2-3; CDR3: CASSLAVGSSHTQYF
size: -; V: TRBV7-3; J: TRBJ1-2; CDR3: CASSVGWANYGYTF
size: -; V: TRBV5-1; J: TRBJ2-7; CDR3: CASRRGTGKAHEQYF
size: few; V: TRBV28; J: TRBJ2-2; CDR3: CASSLMPAGELFF
size: -; V: TRBV4-2; J: TRBJ2-4; CDR3: CASSQERIRVGDIQYF
size: -; V: TRBV7-2; J: TRBJ2-1; CDR3: CASSLLGSLEQFF
size: -; V: TRBV15; J: TRBJ2-1; CDR3: CATATGSENEQFF
size: -; V: TRBV7-2; J: TRBJ1-1; CDR3: CASSFYSANTEAFF
size: few; V: TRBV24-1; J: TRBJ2-5; CDR3: CATSEVETQYF
size: -; V: TRBV7-9; J: TRBJ1-5; CDR3: CASSAVGGAGNQPQHF
size: -; V: TRBV29-1; J: -; CDR3: CSVDSGAGVHEQFF
size: few; V: TRBV7-2; J: TRBJ2-5; CDR3: CASSLLSGDVETQYF
size: few; V: TRBV29-1; J: -; CDR3: CSVGTPGPASYEQYF
size: -; V: TRBV9; J: -; CDR3: CASSVLGGGGWNEQFF
size: -; V: TRBV27; J: TRBJ1-2; CDR3: CASSFSMQGMNGYTF
size: -; V: TRBV10-3; J: TRBJ2-7; CDR3: CAISEVWTGDTYEQYF
size: -; V: TRBV5-1; J: TRBJ1-1; CDR3: CASSPQSPNTEAFF